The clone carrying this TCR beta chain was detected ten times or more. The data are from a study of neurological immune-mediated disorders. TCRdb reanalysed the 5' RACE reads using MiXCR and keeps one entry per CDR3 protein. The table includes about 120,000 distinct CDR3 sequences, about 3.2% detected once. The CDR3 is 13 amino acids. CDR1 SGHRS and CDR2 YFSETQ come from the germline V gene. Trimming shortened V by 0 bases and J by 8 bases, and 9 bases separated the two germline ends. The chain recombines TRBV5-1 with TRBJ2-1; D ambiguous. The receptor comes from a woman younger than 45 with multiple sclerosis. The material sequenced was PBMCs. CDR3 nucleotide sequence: TGCGCCAGCAGCTTGGTCCTGGGCCATGAGCAGTTCTTC. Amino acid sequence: CASSLVLGHEQFF.